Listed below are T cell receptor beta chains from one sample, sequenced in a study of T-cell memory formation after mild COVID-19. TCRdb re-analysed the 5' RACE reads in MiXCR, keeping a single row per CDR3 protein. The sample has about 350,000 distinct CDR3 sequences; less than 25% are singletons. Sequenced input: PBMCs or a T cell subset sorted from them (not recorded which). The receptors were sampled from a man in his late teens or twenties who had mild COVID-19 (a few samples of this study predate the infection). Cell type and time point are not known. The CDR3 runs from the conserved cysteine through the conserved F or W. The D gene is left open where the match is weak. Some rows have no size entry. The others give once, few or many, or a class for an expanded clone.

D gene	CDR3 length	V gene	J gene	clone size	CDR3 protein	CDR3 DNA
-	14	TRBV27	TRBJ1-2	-	CASSLSAMAYGYTF	TGTGCCAGCAGTTTATCAGCCATGGCCTATGGCTACACCTTC
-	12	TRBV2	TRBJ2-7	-	CASRSGAYEQYF	TGTGCCAGCCGTTCCGGAGCCTACGAGCAGTACTTC
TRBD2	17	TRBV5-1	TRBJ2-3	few	CASSLGAGGGSTDTQYF	TGCGCCAGCAGCTTGGGAGCCGGCGGGGGGTCCACAGATACGCAGTATTTT
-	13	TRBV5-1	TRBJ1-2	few	CASSPVQGYGYTF	TGCGCCAGCAGCCCGGTACAGGGTTATGGCTACACCTTC
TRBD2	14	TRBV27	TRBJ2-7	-	CASSISGSQNEQYF	TGTGCCAGCAGTATTAGCGGGAGTCAGAACGAGCAGTACTTC
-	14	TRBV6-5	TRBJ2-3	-	CASSYQQETDTQYF	TGTGCCAGCAGTTACCAACAGGAAACAGATACGCAGTATTTT
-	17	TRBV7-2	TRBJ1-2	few	CASSLVGSGSQNYGYTF	TGTGCCAGCAGCTTAGTAGGTTCTGGCAGTCAAAACTATGGCTACACCTTC
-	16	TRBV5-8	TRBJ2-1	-	CASSLGRGRGDYEQFF	TGTGCCAGCAGCTTGGGAAGAGGCAGGGGGGATTATGAGCAGTTCTTC
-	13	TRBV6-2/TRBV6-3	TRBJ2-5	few	CATSLTVEETQYF	TGTGCCACGTCGCTGACAGTTGAAGAGACCCAGTACTTC
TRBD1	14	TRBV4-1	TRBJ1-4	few	CASSQDRLNEKLFF	TGCGCCAGCAGCCAGGACAGGCTGAATGAAAAACTGTTTTTT
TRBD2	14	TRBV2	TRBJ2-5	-	CASSYTSGDGDQYF	TGTGCCAGCAGTTATACTAGCGGGGACGGGGACCAGTACTTC
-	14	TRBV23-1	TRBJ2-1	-	CASSHGGAENEQFF	TGCGCCAGCAGTCACGGCGGGGCTGAAAATGAGCAGTTCTTC
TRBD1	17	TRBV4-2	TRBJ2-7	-	CASSQEGDSPIYYEQYF	TGTGCCAGCAGCCAAGAGGGGGACAGTCCCATTTACTACGAGCAGTACTTC
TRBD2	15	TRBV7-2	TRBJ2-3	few	CASSFGTMRTDTQYF	TGTGCCAGCAGCTTCGGGACTATGAGGACAGATACGCAGTATTTT